What follows is one TCR beta chain and its context. What it binds is not known. ViraFEST assay sequencing came after antigen-specific CD4+ T cells were expanded with viral peptide pools. After roughly ten days in culture, the CD4+ T cells were isolated. The sample comes from a study of vaccination effects on CD4 cells after COVID-19. The CDR3 consists of 15 residues. Germline CDR1 is LNHDA and CDR2 is SQIVND (reference sequence). V was pared by 6 bases and J by 0 bases, with 5 bases of the junction left unmatched. The method was immunoSEQ multiplex PCR; TCRdb's version includes in-frame clones alone and lacks a portion of them. The sample shows over 7,500 clones, under 85% of them seen only once.

The sequence derives from a human donor who received a COVID-19 vaccine. The V and J genes are TRBV19 and TRBJ1-5, with TRBD1 matching 7 bases. The specimen comprised CD4+ T cells from PBMCs cultured with HCoV-229E spike peptides, sampled before COVID-19 vaccination. CDR3 protein: CASSSGTDSNQPQHF. Written as DNA, the CDR3 is TGTGCCAGTAGCTCCGGGACAGATAGCAATCAGCCCCAGCATTTT.